The 30 T cell receptor beta chains in this list originate from one sample, sequenced in a study of glioma-infiltrating T cells after dendritic cell vaccination. Assay: immunoSEQ multiplex PCR; the TCRdb copy retains only in-frame clones and omits some. The sample carries approximately 22,000 clones, approximately 85% recorded once. This specimen was blood, taken before dendritic cell vaccination. All receptors come from a human donor with glioblastoma.

The gene calls are TRBV6-6 and TRBJ2-5, with D perhaps TRBD1 (7 bases). CDR3 size: 16 residues. Germline CDR1 is MNHNY and CDR2 is SVGAGI (reference sequence). The V end was cut by 2 bases, the J end by 2 bases, with 15 bases between. CDR3: CASSYQGGGAQETQYF. The CDR3 DNA is TGTGCCAGCAGTTACCAGGGGGGTGGAGCTCAAGAGACCCAGTACTTC.

The J gene is TRBJ2-3, the V gene TRBV9, with 10 bases lining up with TRBD1. With V trimmed by 4 bases and J by 4 bases, 9 bases remained unmatched. CDR3 length: 16 residues. Germline loops: CDR1 SGDLS, CDR2 YYNGEE. The CDR3 nucleotides are TGTGCCAGCAGCCATCGACAGGGGGCGCTTGCAGATACGCAGTATTTT. Protein: CASSHRQGALADTQYF. Full variable domain (remainder filled in from reference TRBV9 and TRBJ2-3): DSGVTQTPKHLITATGQRVTLRCSPRSGDLSVYWYQQSLDQGLQFLIQYYNGEERAKGNILERFSAQQFPDLHSELNLSSLELGDSALYFCASSHRQGALADTQYFGPGTRLTVL.

A few counts support this clone. The sample holds other DNA sequences that translate to the same CDR3. V is TRBV30 and J is TRBJ1-5; 7 nucleotides align to TRBD1. CDR1 and CDR2 from the germline V gene are GTSNPN and SVGIG (reference sequence). V lost 0 bases and J lost 1; bases outside the gene matches: 0. CDR3 length equals 14 residues. DNA of the CDR3: TGTGCCTGGAGTGTACAGGGGAGCAATCAGCCCCAGCATTTT. This sequence encodes CAWSVQGSNQPQHF.

V gene TRBV29-1 combines with J gene TRBJ2-5, with D hard to call. The CDR3 has 12 amino acids. CDR1 SQVTM and CDR2 ANQGSEA come from the germline V gene. V was cut by 7 bases and J by 4 bases, with 13 bases left in between. CDR3: CSAQSRGETQYF. The DNA for the CDR3 is TGCAGCGCCCAAAGCCGTGGAGAGACCCAGTACTTC.

The chain is built from TRBV11-2 and TRBJ2-7, with TRBD2 identical over 14 bases. This CDR3 region has 17 residues. Germline loops: CDR1 SGHAT, CDR2 FQNNGV. The ends lost 5 bases at V and 6 bases at J; junction bases unmatched: 12. The CDR3 DNA reads TGTGCCAGCAGCCAAACCCCTCCAGGGACTAGCGGGAGCGAGCAGTACTTC. As protein: CASSQTPPGTSGSEQYF.

V is TRBV15 and J is TRBJ2-5, with a weak D call TRBD2 (7 bases). Germline CDR1 reads LNHNV; CDR2 reads YYDKDF (reference sequence). The ends were cut back, 1 base at V and 1 base at J, with 13 bases in the middle. This CDR3 is built from 16 residues. CDR3 protein: CATSRVAGAGQETQYF. The CDR3 region has the DNA TGTGCCACCAGCAGAGTTGCGGGGGCGGGCCAAGAGACCCAGTACTTC.

CDR3 sequence (DNA): TGCGCCAGCAGTGGGACAGGGTCCACCTACGAGCAGTACTTC. It encodes CASSGTGSTYEQYF. The genes are TRBV10-2 and TRBJ2-7; 8 bases are a match to TRBD1. V shed 4 bases and J 2 bases; nucleotides not matched to a gene: 4. Per germline, CDR1 WSHSY and CDR2 SAAADI. CDR3 length: 14 amino acids.

J is TRBJ2-7 and V is TRBV4-1, with D possibly matching TRBD1 (6 bases). V lost 6 bases to trimming and J lost 0 bases, with 9 bases between them. The CDR3 sequence is 13 residues long. Germline CDR1 is MGHRA and CDR2 is YSYEKL. CDR3 nucleotides: TGCGCCAGCAGACCGACAGGCTCCTACGAGCAGTACTTC. Translated: CASRPTGSYEQYF.

This clone has more than one count but fewer than ten. The rearrangement links TRBV19 to TRBJ2-3; 9 bases are shared with TRBD2. With V trimmed by 3 bases and J by 1 base, 2 bases remained unmatched. Germline CDR1 LNHDA, CDR2 SQIVND (reference sequence). The CDR3 totals 15 residues. CDR3 in amino acids: CASSIAGGGTDTQYF. The CDR3 region has the DNA TGTGCCAGTAGTATTGCGGGGGGGGGCACAGATACGCAGTATTTT. The entire variable domain, with the rest obtained from reference TRBV19 and TRBJ2-3, is as follows: DGGITQSPKYLFRKEGQNVTLSCEQNLNHDAMYWYRQDPGQGLRLIYYSQIVNDFQKGDIAEGYSVSREKKESFPLTVTSAQKNPTAFYLCASSIAGGGTDTQYFGPGTRLTVL.

The chain recombines TRBV5-1 with TRBJ2-7, with D perhaps matching TRBD2 (5 bases). The V and J ends lost 2 bases and 3 bases respectively, with 12 bases between them. CDR3 length: 14 residues. Germline loops: CDR1 SGHRS, CDR2 YFSETQ. The CDR3 loop reads CASSFRGINYEQYF. The CDR3 nucleotides are TGCGCCAGCAGCTTTAGAGGGATCAACTACGAGCAGTACTTC.

This clone was observed a few times. The rearrangement uses TRBV2 and TRBJ2-7; D is ambiguous. CDR3 length: 15 amino acids. V lost 8 bases and J lost 2, with 19 bases in between. Germline V gene data show CDR1 as SNHLY and CDR2 as FYNNEI. CDR3 sequence (DNA): TGTGCCAGCGGTACTACCCACTTATCGGCCTACGAGCAGTACTTC. Its protein is CASGTTHLSAYEQYF.

The CDR3 spells CASSLASTGYQETQYF. The CDR3 coding sequence is TGTGCCAGCAGCTTGGCTTCGACAGGCTACCAAGAGACCCAGTACTTC. This chain connects TRBV5-6 to TRBJ2-5; weak D call: TRBD1 (6 bases). The ends were cut back, 0 bases at V and 0 bases at J, with 12 bases in the middle. The CDR3 consists of 16 residues. The germline CDR1 and CDR2 sequences are SGHDT and YYEEEE.

This clone was seen once. The gene calls are TRBV6-8 and TRBJ2-5, with 7 bases matching TRBD1. Germline V gene lookup returns CDR1 MNHGY and CDR2 SAAAGT. This CDR3 spans 16 amino acids. After removal of 4 bases from V and 4 bases from J, the junction contained 12 bases not matched to a gene. CDR3 loop: CASSWSASGGAETQYF. The CDR3 coding sequence is TGTGCCAGCAGTTGGAGCGCGTCAGGGGGAGCAGAGACCCAGTACTTC.

J is TRBJ1-5 and V is TRBV2; no reliable D call. CDR1 and CDR2 from the germline V gene are SNHLY and FYNNEI. Trimming stripped 4 bases from V and 1 base from J, with 11 bases between. This CDR3 region has 15 residues. This CDR3 is CASSGALNSNQPQHF. In DNA form, the CDR3 reads TGTGCCAGCAGTGGGGCCCTGAACAGCAATCAGCCCCAGCATTTT.

The chain uses TRBV7-3 and TRBJ2-7; a weak D match, TRBD2 (7 bases). Deletions cut 5 bases from V and 3 bases from J, with 14 bases between. Germline V gives CDR1 SGHTA, CDR2 FQGTGA. This CDR3 has 14 residues. Here the CDR3 reads CASSGGGGGYEQYF. CDR3 in DNA: TGTGCCAGCAGCGGGGGGGGAGGGGGCTACGAGCAGTACTTC.

CDR3 nucleotide sequence: TGTGCCAGCAGCTCCCCCTCTAGCGGGAAGGCCGAGCAGTACTTC. It translates to CASSSPSSGKAEQYF. This chain uses TRBV7-8 with TRBJ2-7; TRBD2 matches 9 bases. Germline V CDR1 and CDR2: SGHVS, FQNEAQ. The length of the CDR3 is 15 residues. With 4 bases clipped from V and 6 bases from J, the junction kept 10 bases outside the gene matches.

J is TRBJ2-5 and V is TRBV7-2, with 9 bases identical to TRBD2. CDR1 SGHTA and CDR2 FQGNSA come from the germline V gene. Trimming at V came to 2 bases and at J to 7 bases, leaving 11 bases not matched to a gene. The CDR3 is 16 amino acids. The CDR3 DNA follows: TGTGCCAGCAGCTTAAGGCGGGAGGGCATTCAGGGGACCCAGTACTTC. Protein: CASSLRREGIQGTQYF.

DNA of the CDR3: TGTGCCAGCAGCCCCTTACTAGCGGGAGGCGTCGGGGAGCTGTTTTTT. It specifies CASSPLLAGGVGELFF. This chain uses TRBV7-2 with TRBJ2-2; 12 nucleotides match TRBD2. Germline CDR1 reads SGHTA; CDR2 reads FQGNSA. The CDR3 contains 16 residues. Germline trimming cut 5 bases from V and 7 bases from J; bases unmatched to any gene: 8. Filled out from reference TRBV7-2 and TRBJ2-2, the complete variable domain reads GAGVSQSPSNKVTEKGKDVELRCDPISGHTALYWYRQSLGQGLEFLIYFQGNSAPDKSGLPSDRFSAERTGGSVSTLTIQRTQQEDSAVYLCASSPLLAGGVGELFFGEGSRLTVL.

CDR3 protein: CASSPLAGGIGELFF. The CDR3 region has the DNA TGTGCCAGCAGCCCGCTAGCGGGAGGGATCGGGGAGCTGTTTTTT. The V call is TRBV11-3, the J call TRBJ2-2, with 12 bases matching TRBD2. Germline V gene data show CDR1 as SGHNT and CDR2 as YENEEA. The CDR3 has 15 residues. V dropped 5 bases and J dropped 7; count of bases not matched to a gene: 5.

This chain's CDR3 is CASSVDGGQGRMGEQYF. As DNA, the CDR3 is TGTGCCAGCAGCGTAGATGGTGGACAGGGAAGGATGGGCGAGCAGTACTTC. The V call is TRBV9, the J call TRBJ2-7, with TRBD1 matching over 8 bases. Germline CDR1 and CDR2: SGDLS and YYNGEE. With V trimmed by 0 bases and J by 6 bases, 14 bases remained unmatched. CDR3 size: 17 residues.

The chain couples TRBV6-5 to TRBJ2-1; 8 bases map to TRBD2. The CDR3 spans 15 residues. The V gene end was trimmed by 2 bases and the J gene end by 0 bases; junction bases not matched to a gene: 0. The V gene's germline CDR1 is MNHEY and CDR2 SVGAGI. The CDR3 DNA reads as TGTGCCAGCAGTTACCTAGCGGGCTCCTACAATGAGCAGTTCTTC. Its protein is CASSYLAGSYNEQFF.

CDR3 amino acids: CASSEFNLGTGVGEQYF. DNA of the CDR3: TGTGCCAGCAGTGAATTTAATTTGGGGACAGGGGTCGGCGAGCAGTACTTC. This sequence joins TRBV6-1 and TRBJ2-7; 10 bases line up with TRBD1. The length of the CDR3 is 17 residues. Germline CDR1 MNHNS, CDR2 SASEGT. With V trimmed by 2 bases and J by 6 bases, 13 bases remained unmatched.

The chain joins TRBV28 to TRBJ2-3; 9 bases line up with TRBD2. Germline-derived CDR1 and CDR2 are MDHEN and SYDVKM. V shed 7 bases, J shed 5 bases, and the junction held 10 bases outside the gene matches. This CDR3 is built from 15 residues. DNA for the CDR3: TGTGCCAGCATGGTAGCGGGAGTAGGGGGAGATACGCAGTATTTT. Protein sequence: CASMVAGVGGDTQYF.

V usage is TRBV7-9 and J usage is TRBJ1-2; 7 bases are a match to TRBD1. This CDR3 is built from 14 residues. With V trimmed by 4 bases and J by 8 bases, 10 bases remained unmatched. In germline, CDR1 is SEHNR, CDR2 FQNEAQ (reference sequence). The CDR3 loop is CASSSEGAGKGYTF. The CDR3 DNA sequence: TGTGCCAGCAGCTCCGAGGGGGCCGGAAAAGGCTACACCTTC.

V is TRBV6-6 and J is TRBJ2-1, with D tentatively TRBD2 (7 bases). This CDR3 has 13 amino acids. Germline V gene lookup returns CDR1 MNHNY and CDR2 SVGAGI (reference sequence). Between the trimmed V and J ends, which lost 10 bases and 8 bases, there was a span of 18 bases. The CDR3: CATRGAIIDEQFF. The CDR3 bases are TGTGCCACCCGGGGGGCGATCATTGATGAGCAGTTCTTC.

This sequence joins TRBV7-2 and TRBJ2-2, with TRBD1 as a possible D gene (8 bases). Germline V CDR1 and CDR2: SGHTA, FQGNSA. V lost 7 bases, J lost 9 bases, and 24 bases lay in between. CDR3 length equals 16 residues. The CDR3 loop reads CASTGAGGGGSRELFF. CDR3 DNA: TGTGCCAGCACCGGGGCAGGGGGCGGCGGGAGTCGGGAGCTGTTTTTT. The whole variable domain, remainder taken from reference TRBV7-2 and TRBJ2-2, is GAGVSQSPSNKVTEKGKDVELRCDPISGHTALYWYRQSLGQGLEFLIYFQGNSAPDKSGLPSDRFSAERTGGSVSTLTIQRTQQEDSAVYLCASTGAGGGGSRELFFGEGSRLTVL.

This chain uses TRBV7-3 with TRBJ2-1; 7 nucleotides align to TRBD1. CDR1 and CDR2 from the germline V gene are SGHTA and FQGTGA. Trimming removed 4 bases from V and 7 bases from J; junction bases left unmatched: 7. This CDR3 contains 14 residues. The CDR3 bases are TGTGCCAGCAGCTGGGCGGCAGGGGGTAATGAGCAGTTCTTC. This encodes CASSWAAGGNEQFF. The full variable domain, in which reference TRBV7-3 and TRBJ2-1 provide the parts outside the CDR3, is GAGVSQTPSNKVTEKGKYVELRCDPISGHTALYWYRQSLGQGPEFLIYFQGTGAADDSGLPNDRFFAVRPEGSVSTLKIQRTERGDSAVYLCASSWAAGGNEQFFGPGTRLTVL.

The gene calls are TRBV10-3 and TRBJ2-2; D may be TRBD2 (6 bases). Between the trimmed V and J ends, which lost 1 base and 5 bases, there was a span of 11 bases. The CDR3 extends over 15 amino acids. Germline lookup yields CDR1 ENHRY and CDR2 SYGVKD. The CDR3 sequence is CAISEFGGSTGELFF. The CDR3 DNA reads TGTGCCATCAGTGAGTTCGGGGGATCGACCGGGGAGCTGTTTTTT.

The CDR3 DNA reads as TGCGCCAGCAGCTGGGACCGGGACGGGGGGGCTTATAGCTACGAGCAGTACTTC. This gives the protein CASSWDRDGGAYSYEQYF. This rearrangement joins TRBV5-1 to TRBJ2-7; 8 bases are a match to TRBD2. The V gene end was trimmed by 3 bases and the J gene end by 3 bases; junction bases not matched to a gene: 17. The CDR3 contains 18 residues. Germline assignment: CDR1 SGHRS and CDR2 YFSETQ.

The chain uses TRBV19 and TRBJ1-2; D is perhaps TRBD1 (6 bases). The CDR3 sequence is 17 residues long. The germline V and J ends were trimmed by 7 bases and 0 bases, with 21 bases remaining between them. CDR1 and CDR2 from the germline V gene are LNHDA and SQIVND (reference sequence). The chain's CDR3 is CASNHRRGQRANYGYTF. CDR3 coding DNA: TGTGCCAGTAATCATAGAAGGGGACAACGAGCTAACTATGGCTACACCTTC.